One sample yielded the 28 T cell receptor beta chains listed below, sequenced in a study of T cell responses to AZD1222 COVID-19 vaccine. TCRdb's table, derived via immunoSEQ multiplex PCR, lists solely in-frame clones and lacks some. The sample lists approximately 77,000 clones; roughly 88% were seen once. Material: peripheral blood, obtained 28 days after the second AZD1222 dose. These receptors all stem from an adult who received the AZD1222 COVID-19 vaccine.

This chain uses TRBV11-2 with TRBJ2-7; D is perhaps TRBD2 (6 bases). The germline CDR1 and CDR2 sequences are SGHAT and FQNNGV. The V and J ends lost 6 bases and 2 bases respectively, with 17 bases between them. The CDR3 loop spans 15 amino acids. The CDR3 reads CASSLSGTETYEQYF. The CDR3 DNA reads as TGTGCCAGCAGTCTCTCCGGGACTGAGACCTACGAGCAGTACTTC.

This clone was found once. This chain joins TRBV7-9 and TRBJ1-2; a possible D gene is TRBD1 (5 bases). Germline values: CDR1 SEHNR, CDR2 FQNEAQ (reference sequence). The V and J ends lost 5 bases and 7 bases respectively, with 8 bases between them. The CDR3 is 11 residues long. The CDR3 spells CASSAGPGYTF. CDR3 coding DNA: TGTGCCAGCAGCGCGGGGCCTGGCTACACCTTC.

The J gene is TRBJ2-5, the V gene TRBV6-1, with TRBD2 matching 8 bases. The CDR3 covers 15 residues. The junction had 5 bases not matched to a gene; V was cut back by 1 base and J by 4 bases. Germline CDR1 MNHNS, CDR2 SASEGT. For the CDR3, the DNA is TGTGCCAGCAGTGAAGGGTCGGGGGGGCCAGAGACCCAGTACTTC. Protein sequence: CASSEGSGGPETQYF.

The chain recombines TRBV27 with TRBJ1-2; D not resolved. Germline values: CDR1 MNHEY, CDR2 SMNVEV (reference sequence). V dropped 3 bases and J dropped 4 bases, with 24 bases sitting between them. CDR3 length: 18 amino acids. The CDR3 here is CASSFRSTSSMGFYGYTF. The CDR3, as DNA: TGTGCCAGCAGTTTCAGAAGCACCTCATCTATGGGTTTCTATGGCTACACCTTC.

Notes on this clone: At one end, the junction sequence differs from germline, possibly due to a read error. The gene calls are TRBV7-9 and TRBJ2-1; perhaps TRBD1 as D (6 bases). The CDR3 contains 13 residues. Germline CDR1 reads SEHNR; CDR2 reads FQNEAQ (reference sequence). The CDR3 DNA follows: TGTGCCAGGTCGGGACACGACTACGATGAGCAGTTCTTC. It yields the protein CARSGHDYDEQFF.

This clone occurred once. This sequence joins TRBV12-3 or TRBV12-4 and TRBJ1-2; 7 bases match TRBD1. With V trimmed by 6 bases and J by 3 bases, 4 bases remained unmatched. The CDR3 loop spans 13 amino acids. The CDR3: CASRVTGDYGYTF. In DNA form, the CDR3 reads TGTGCCAGCAGAGTCACAGGGGACTATGGCTACACCTTC.

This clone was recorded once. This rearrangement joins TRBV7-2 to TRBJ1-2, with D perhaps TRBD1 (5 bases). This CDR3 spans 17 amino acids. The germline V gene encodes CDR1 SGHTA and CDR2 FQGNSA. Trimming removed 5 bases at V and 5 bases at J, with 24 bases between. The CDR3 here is CASSLRGLSKLRYGYTF. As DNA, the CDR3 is TGTGCCAGCAGCCTCCGGGGACTTTCCAAACTTCGGTATGGCTACACCTTC.

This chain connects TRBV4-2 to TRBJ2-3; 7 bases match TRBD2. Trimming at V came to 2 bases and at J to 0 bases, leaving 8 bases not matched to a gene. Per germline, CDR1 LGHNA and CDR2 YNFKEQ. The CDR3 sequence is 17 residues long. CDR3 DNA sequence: TGTGCCAGCAGCCAAAGGTGGAGCGGGGAAAGCACAGATACGCAGTATTTT. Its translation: CASSQRWSGESTDTQYF.

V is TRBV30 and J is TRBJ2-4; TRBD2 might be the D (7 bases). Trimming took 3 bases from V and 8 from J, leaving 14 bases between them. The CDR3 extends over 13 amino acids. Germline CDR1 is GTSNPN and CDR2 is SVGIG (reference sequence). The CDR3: CAWSSGGRYIQYF. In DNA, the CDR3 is TGTGCCTGGAGCTCGGGGGGCAGGTACATTCAGTACTTC.

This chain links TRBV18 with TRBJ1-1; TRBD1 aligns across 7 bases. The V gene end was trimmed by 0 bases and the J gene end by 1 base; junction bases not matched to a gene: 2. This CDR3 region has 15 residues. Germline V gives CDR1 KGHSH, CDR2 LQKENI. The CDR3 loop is CASSPPRDRNTEAFF. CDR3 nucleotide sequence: TGTGCCAGCTCACCACCACGGGACAGGAACACTGAAGCTTTCTTT. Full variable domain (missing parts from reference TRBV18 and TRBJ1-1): NAGVMQNPRHLVRRRGQEARLRCSPMKGHSHVYWYRQLPEEGLKFMVYLQKENIIDESGMPKERFSAEFPKEGPSILRIQQVVRGDSAAYFCASSPPRDRNTEAFFGQGTRLTVV.

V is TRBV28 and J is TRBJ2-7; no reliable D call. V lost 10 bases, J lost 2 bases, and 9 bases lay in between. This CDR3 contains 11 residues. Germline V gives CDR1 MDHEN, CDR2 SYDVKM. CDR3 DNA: TGTGCCACCGGGCTAACCTACGAGCAGTACTTC. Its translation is CATGLTYEQYF.

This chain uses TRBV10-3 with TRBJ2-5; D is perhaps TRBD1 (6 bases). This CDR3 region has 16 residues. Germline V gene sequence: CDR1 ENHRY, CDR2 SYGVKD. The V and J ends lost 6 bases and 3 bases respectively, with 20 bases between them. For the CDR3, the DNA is TGTGCCATCAGGGGTCCCCAGACAGGAGCTAAAGAGACCCAGTACTTC. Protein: CAIRGPQTGAKETQYF.

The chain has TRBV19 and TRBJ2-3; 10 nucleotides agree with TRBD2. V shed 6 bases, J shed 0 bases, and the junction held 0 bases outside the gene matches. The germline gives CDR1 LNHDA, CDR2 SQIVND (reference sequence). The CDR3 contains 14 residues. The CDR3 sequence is CASRLAGSTDTQYF. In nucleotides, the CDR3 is TGTGCCAGTAGACTAGCGGGGAGCACAGATACGCAGTATTTT. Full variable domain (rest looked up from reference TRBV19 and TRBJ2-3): DGGITQSPKYLFRKEGQNVTLSCEQNLNHDAMYWYRQDPGQGLRLIYYSQIVNDFQKGDIAEGYSVSREKKESFPLTVTSAQKNPTAFYLCASRLAGSTDTQYFGPGTRLTVL.

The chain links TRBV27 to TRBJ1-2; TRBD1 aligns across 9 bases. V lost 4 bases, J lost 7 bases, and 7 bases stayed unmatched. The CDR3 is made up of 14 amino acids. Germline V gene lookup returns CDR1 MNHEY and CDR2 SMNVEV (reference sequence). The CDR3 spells CASSSSDRGRGYTF. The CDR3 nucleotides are TGTGCCAGCAGTTCCTCGGACAGGGGCCGTGGCTACACCTTC.

The CDR3 spells CASRSGTSGYNEQFF. In DNA, the CDR3 is TGTGCCAGCAGGTCCGGGACTAGCGGATACAATGAGCAGTTCTTC. The rearrangement uses TRBV11-1 and TRBJ2-1, with TRBD2 matching over 11 bases. Germline CDR1 is SGHAT and CDR2 is FQDESV (reference sequence). This CDR3 is built from 15 residues. Losses at the gene ends were 6 bases for V and 4 bases for J; bases not matched to a gene: 5.

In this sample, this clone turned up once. The CDR3 loop is CASSQGWTVSYEQYF. In DNA form, the CDR3 reads TGCGCCAGCAGCCAAGGATGGACAGTCTCCTACGAGCAGTACTTC. The V and J genes are TRBV4-3 and TRBJ2-7; TRBD1 might be the D (6 bases). Germline CDR1 and CDR2: LGHNA and YSLEER. The CDR3 has 15 amino acids. V gave up 1 base and J gave up 0 bases, with 10 bases separating them.

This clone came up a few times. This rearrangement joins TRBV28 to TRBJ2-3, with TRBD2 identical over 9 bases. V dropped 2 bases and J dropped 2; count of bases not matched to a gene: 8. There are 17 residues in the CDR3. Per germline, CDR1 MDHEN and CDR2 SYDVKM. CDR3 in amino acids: CASSLASASGDTDTQYF. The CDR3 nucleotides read TGTGCCAGCAGTTTAGCATCGGCTAGCGGGGACACAGATACGCAGTATTTT. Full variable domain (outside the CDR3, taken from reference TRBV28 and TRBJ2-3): DVKVTQSSRYLVKRTGEKVFLECVQDMDHENMFWYRQDPGLGLRLIYFSYDVKMKEKGDIPEGYSVSREKKERFSLILESASTNQTSMYLCASSLASASGDTDTQYFGPGTRLTVL.

Here the CDR3 DNA reads TGTGCCAGCAGCTTATCTGGTTTTTCGAACACTGAAGCTTTCTTT. Protein: CASSLSGFSNTEAFF. This chain connects TRBV7-2 to TRBJ1-1; D is undetermined. CDR3 size: 15 residues. The germline V and J ends were trimmed by 2 bases and 1 base, with 11 bases remaining between them. Germline V gene sequence: CDR1 SGHTA, CDR2 FQGNSA.

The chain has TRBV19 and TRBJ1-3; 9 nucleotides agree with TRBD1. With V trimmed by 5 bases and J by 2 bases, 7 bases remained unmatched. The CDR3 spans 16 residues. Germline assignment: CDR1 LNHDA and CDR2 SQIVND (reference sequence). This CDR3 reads CASSFPDRGAGNTIYF. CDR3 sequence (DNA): TGTGCCAGTAGTTTCCCGGACAGGGGCGCTGGAAACACCATATATTTT.

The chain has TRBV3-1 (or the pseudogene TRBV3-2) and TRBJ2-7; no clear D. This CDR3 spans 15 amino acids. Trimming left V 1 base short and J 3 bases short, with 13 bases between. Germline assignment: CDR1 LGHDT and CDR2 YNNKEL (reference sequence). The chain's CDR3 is CASSQGLVGLYEQYF. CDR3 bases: TGTGCCAGCAGCCAAGGACTCGTAGGTCTCTACGAGCAGTACTTC.

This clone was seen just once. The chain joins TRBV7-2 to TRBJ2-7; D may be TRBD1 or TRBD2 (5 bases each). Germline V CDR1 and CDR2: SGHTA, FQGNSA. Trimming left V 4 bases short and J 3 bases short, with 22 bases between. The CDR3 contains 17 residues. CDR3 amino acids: CASSSGGAGPLLYEQYF. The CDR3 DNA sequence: TGTGCCAGCAGCTCCGGTGGGGCGGGCCCTCTTCTCTACGAGCAGTACTTC.

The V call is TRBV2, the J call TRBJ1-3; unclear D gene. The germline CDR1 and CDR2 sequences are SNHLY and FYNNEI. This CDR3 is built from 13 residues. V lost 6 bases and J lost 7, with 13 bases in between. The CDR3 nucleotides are TGTGCCAGCAGAGTAGGAAATCTCAACACCATATATTTT. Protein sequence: CASRVGNLNTIYF.

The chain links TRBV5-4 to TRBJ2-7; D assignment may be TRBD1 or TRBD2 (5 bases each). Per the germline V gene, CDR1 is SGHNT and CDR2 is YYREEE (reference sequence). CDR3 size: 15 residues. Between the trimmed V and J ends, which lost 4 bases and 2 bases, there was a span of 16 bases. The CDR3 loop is CASSTPGRLTYEQYF. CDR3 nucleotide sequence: TGTGCCAGCAGCACCCCGGGACGTTTGACCTACGAGCAGTACTTC. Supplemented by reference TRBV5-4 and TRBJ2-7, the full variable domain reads ETGVTQSPTHLIKTRGQQVTLRCSSQSGHNTVSWYQQALGQGPQFIFQYYREEENGRGNFPPRFSGLQFPNYSSELNVNALELDDSALYLCASSTPGRLTYEQYFGPGTRLTVT.

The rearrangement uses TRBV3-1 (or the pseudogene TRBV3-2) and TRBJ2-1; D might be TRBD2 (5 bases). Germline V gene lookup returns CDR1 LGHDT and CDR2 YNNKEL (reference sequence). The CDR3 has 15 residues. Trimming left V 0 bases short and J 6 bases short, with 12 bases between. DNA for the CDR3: TGTGCCAGCAGCCAAGACTTGGGAGCCGGCAATGAGCAGTTCTTC. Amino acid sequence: CASSQDLGAGNEQFF.

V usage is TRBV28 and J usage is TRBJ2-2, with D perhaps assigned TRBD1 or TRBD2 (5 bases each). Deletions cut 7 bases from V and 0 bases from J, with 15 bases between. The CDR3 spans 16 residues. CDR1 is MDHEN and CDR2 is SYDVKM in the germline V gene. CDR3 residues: CASMRADTANTGELFF. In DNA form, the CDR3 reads TGTGCCAGCATGAGGGCGGACACCGCGAACACCGGGGAGCTGTTTTTT.

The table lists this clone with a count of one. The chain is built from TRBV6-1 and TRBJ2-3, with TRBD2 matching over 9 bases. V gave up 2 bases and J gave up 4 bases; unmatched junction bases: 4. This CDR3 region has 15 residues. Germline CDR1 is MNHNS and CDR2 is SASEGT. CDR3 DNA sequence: TGTGCCAGCAGTGAACCGGGACTAGCAGCAGATACGCAGTATTTT. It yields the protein CASSEPGLAADTQYF.

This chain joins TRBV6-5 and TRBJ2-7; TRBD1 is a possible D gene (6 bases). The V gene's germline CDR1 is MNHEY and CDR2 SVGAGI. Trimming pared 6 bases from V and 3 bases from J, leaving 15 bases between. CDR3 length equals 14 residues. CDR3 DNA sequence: TGTGCCAGCAGCCAGGGGACCGATTTCTACGAGCAGTACTTC. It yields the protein CASSQGTDFYEQYF.

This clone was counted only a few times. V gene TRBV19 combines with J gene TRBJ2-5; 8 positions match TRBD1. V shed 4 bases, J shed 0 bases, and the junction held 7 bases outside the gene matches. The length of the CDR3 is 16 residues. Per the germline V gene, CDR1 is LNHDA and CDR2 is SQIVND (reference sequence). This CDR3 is CASSKGGQANQETQYF. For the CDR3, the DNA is TGTGCCAGTAGTAAAGGGGGACAGGCCAACCAAGAGACCCAGTACTTC.